This T cell receptor (beta chain) was identified in a study of T-cell reconstitution after alpha-beta-depleted transplantation in children. V shed 5 bases and J 0 bases; nucleotides not matched to a gene: 1. Germline CDR1 is SEHNR and CDR2 is FQNEAQ (reference sequence). The CDR3 sequence is 14 residues long. Preparation of the TCRbeta library was carried out with unique molecular identifiers. A single record per CDR3 protein comes from TCRdb applying MiXCR to the PCR reads. The data show over 300,000 distinct CDR3 sequences, with 10% seen just once and around 2.4% held by the top ten. Many counts were recorded for this clonotype.

Sequenced here: PBMCs from the stem cell graft donor, sampled from the stem cell graft. The source of this sequence is a human donor who donated a stem cell graft to a child with acute lymphoblastic leukemia. The chain links TRBV7-9 to TRBJ1-3, with TRBD1 matching 7 bases. The DNA for the CDR3 is TGTGCCAGCAGCCGGGACAGCTCTGGAAACACCATATATTTT. Translated, it gives CASSRDSSGNTIYF. Full variable domain (missing parts from reference TRBV7-9 and TRBJ1-3): DTGVSQNPRHKITKRGQNVTFRCDPISEHNRLYWYRQTLGQGPEFLTYFQNEAQLEKSRLLSDRFSAERPKGSFSTLEIQRTEQGDSAMYLCASSRDSSGNTIYFGEGSWLTVV.